A single T cell receptor beta chain is shown here with its context. The data were taken from a study of OX40 agonist ivuxolimab in advanced cancers. The CDR3 totals 12 residues. CDR1 SGDLS and CDR2 YYNGEE come from the germline V gene. V lost 4 bases and J 10 bases, leaving 13 bases between the germline ends. Generated by immunoSEQ multiplex PCR, the TCRdb table keeps only in-frame clones and is missing some. The repertoire consists of around 72,000 clones, with 70% to 90% occurring once and the leading ten covering roughly 17%. The sequencing used CD4+ or CD8+ T cells sorted from blood, collected in a trial of the OX40 agonist ivuxolimab. This receptor was obtained from an adult with an advanced solid tumor such as melanoma, head and neck, liver or kidney cancer. The chain uses TRBV9 and TRBJ2-3; D unclear. The CDR3 nucleotides are TGTGCCAGCAGCCAAGTGATTGGGGCGCAGTATTTT. Protein: CASSQVIGAQYF.